Below are 5 T cell receptor beta chains sequenced from a single sample in a study of spatial heterogeneity in lung cancer. The time point: blood at routine non-recurrence follow-up after resection. Each CDR3 protein gets one entry after TCRdb re-called the 5' RACE reads with MiXCR. Found here are 40,000 or so distinct CDR3 sequences, roughly a tenth of them singletons; the top ten hold 17%. This material consisted of PBMCs, taken at follow-up. These receptors all stem from a female donor with early-stage non-small cell lung cancer.

The chain carries TRBV15 and TRBJ2-5, with D uncertain. Looked up from germline, CDR1 is LNHNV and CDR2 is YYDKDF (reference sequence). The V end lost 0 bases, the J end lost 2 bases, and 1 base lay between the germline ends. This CDR3 is built from 12 residues. The CDR3, as DNA: TGTGCCACCAGCAGAGATCAAGAGACCCAGTACTTC. Residues: CATSRDQETQYF.

There are many counts of this clonotype. The V gene is TRBV7-9, the J gene TRBJ2-7; 7 nucleotides agree with TRBD1. Germline lookup yields CDR1 SEHNR and CDR2 FQNEAQ (reference sequence). CDR3 size: 14 residues. J was trimmed by 5 bases and V by 4 bases; bases with no gene match: 8. The CDR3 DNA follows: TGTGCCAGCAGCTCCGGGACAGTCGGCCACGAGCAGTACTTC. It translates to CASSSGTVGHEQYF.

Ten or more counts support this clonotype. The V call is TRBV7-6, the J call TRBJ2-7; TRBD1 agrees at 7 bases. Germline lookup yields CDR1 SGHVS and CDR2 FNYEAQ. J gave up 7 bases and V 0 bases, and 3 bases lay outside the gene matches. This CDR3 spans 13 amino acids. The DNA for the CDR3 is TGTGCCAGCAGCTTAGCCGACAGGGAAGAGCAGTACTTC. It yields the protein CASSLADREEQYF.

This clonotype was seen repeatedly, ten times or more. This sequence joins TRBV4-2 and TRBJ2-6; D unclear. Trimming removed 4 bases from V and 4 bases from J, with 11 bases in between. CDR3 length equals 15 residues. Looked up from germline, CDR1 is LGHNA and CDR2 is YNFKEQ. This CDR3 reads CASSPTISGANVLTF. The CDR3 DNA is TGTGCCAGCAGCCCTACAATTTCCGGGGCCAACGTCCTGACTTTC.

The V and J genes are TRBV12-3 or TRBV12-4 and TRBJ2-3, with 13 bases fitting TRBD2. V shed 6 bases, J shed 11 bases, and the junction held 8 bases outside the gene matches. CDR3 size: 14 residues. This CDR3 reads CASSHRRLAGGQYF. The CDR3 bases are TGTGCCAGCAGCCATCGCCGACTAGCGGGGGGGCAGTATTTT.